Listed below are T cell receptor beta chains from one sample, sequenced in a study of cytomegalovirus exposure and HLA in healthy donors. The method was immunoSEQ multiplex PCR; TCRdb's version includes in-frame clones alone and lacks a portion of them. The sample records fewer than 250,000 clones, 80% being singletons. The sample comprised PBMCs. The receptors here all came from a woman in her forties in good health and CMV-seronegative. CDR3s include the opening cysteine and the closing phenylalanine or tryptophan. A D gene is named only where the DNA matches it firmly. Some rows have no size entry. The others give once, few or many, or a class for an expanded clone.

TRBV5-1	13	TRBD1	NA	TRBJ1-2	TGCGCCAGCAGCGGCGGACAGGGGGATGGCTACACCTTC	CASSGGQGDGYTF
TRBV11-2	15	NA	NA	TRBJ1-4	TGTGCCAGCAGCTTAGGGCACAGCCTTAATGAAAAACTGTTTTTT	CASSLGHSLNEKLFF
TRBV19	15	TRBD2	NA	TRBJ2-1	TGTGCCAGTAGTATCCCCGGACTAGCACACAATGAGCAGTTCTTC	CASSIPGLAHNEQFF
TRBV9	14	NA	NA	TRBJ2-1	TGTGCCAGCAGCGTAGAGGGTGGGAGTATTGAGCAGTTCTTC	CASSVEGGSIEQFF
TRBV7-9	16	TRBD2	NA	TRBJ2-3	TGTGCCAGCAGCCGTGGGGGGGGTTGGAGCACAGATACGCAGTATTTT	CASSRGGGWSTDTQYF
TRBV5-1	14	NA	NA	TRBJ2-3	TGCGCCAGCAGCTTGGACGGGTACGATAATACGCAGTATTTT	CASSLDGYDNTQYF
TRBV29-1	15	TRBD1	NA	TRBJ2-5	TGCAGCGTTGAAGAGGTAGGGACAGGGATGGAGACCCAGTACTTC	CSVEEVGTGMETQYF
TRBV19	16	NA	NA	TRBJ2-1	TGTGCCAGTAGCCCTTCCCGGGTGGTGGGTATGGATGAGCAGTTCTTC	CASSPSRVVGMDEQFF
TRBV7-9	13	NA	NA	TRBJ1-1	TGTGCCAGCAGCTTCGGGGCAGGGGATGGAGCTTTCTTT	CASSFGAGDGAFF
TRBV4-3	13	NA	once	TRBJ2-7	TGCGCCAGCAGCCAAGATAGGGGGTACGAGCAGTACTTC	CASSQDRGYEQYF
TRBV25-1	16	NA	NA	TRBJ2-1	TGTGCCAGCAGTGTGATGGGAGCAGTCCCCTACAATGAGCAGTTCTTC	CASSVMGAVPYNEQFF
TRBV18	14	NA	NA	TRBJ1-1	TGTGCCAGCTCACCACCCTACAGGAACACTGAAGCTTTCTTT	CASSPPYRNTEAFF
TRBV6-1	12	TRBD1	NA	TRBJ1-1	TGTGCCAGCAGTGAGCAGGGGGCAAGAGCTTTCTTT	CASSEQGARAFF
TRBV30	17	TRBD2	NA	TRBJ2-1	TGTGCCTGGATAGGGACTAGCGGGATTAGCTCCTACAATGAGCAGTTCTTC	CAWIGTSGISSYNEQFF
TRBV5-4	15	NA	NA	TRBJ1-3	TGTGCCAGCAGCTTCGATAAGAGCTCTGGAAACACCATATATTTT	CASSFDKSSGNTIYF
TRBV30	12	NA	NA	TRBJ1-2	TGTGCCTGGGGAGACAGGCCTATTGGCTACACCTTC	CAWGDRPIGYTF
TRBV5-6	15	NA	NA	TRBJ1-4	TGTGCCAGCAGCAGCTACAGGTCCACTAATGAAAAACTGTTTTTT	CASSSYRSTNEKLFF
TRBV15	14	NA	NA	TRBJ1-2	TGTGCCACCAGCAGAGATCACACTAACTATGGCTACACCTTC	CATSRDHTNYGYTF
TRBV6-5	14	NA	NA	TRBJ2-1	TGTGCCAGCAGGAAAGACAGCTCCTACAATGAGCAGTTCTTC	CASRKDSSYNEQFF
TRBV19	14	NA	once	TRBJ2-3	TGTGCCAGTAACGACTACCGTAGCACAGATACGCAGTATTTT	CASNDYRSTDTQYF
TRBV5-1	13	NA	once	TRBJ1-3	TGCGCCAGCAGCCCTGACACTGGAAACACCATATATTTT	CASSPDTGNTIYF
TRBV15	13	TRBD2	NA	TRBJ2-7	TGTGCCACGCGGTTAGCGGGAGGTTACGAGCAGTACTTC	CATRLAGGYEQYF
TRBV11-3	18	TRBD2	NA	TRBJ2-5	TGTGCCAGCAGCCAAGAAGGGACTAGCGGGAGTGGGCTACAGACCCAGTACTTC	CASSQEGTSGSGLQTQYF
TRBV29-1	14	TRBD2	once	TRBJ2-3	TGCAGCACCTTACAGGCCCTAGCGGGGTATACGCAGTATTTT	CSTLQALAGYTQYF